This is a list of T cell receptor beta chains from one sample in a study of spatial heterogeneity in lung cancer. TCRdb used MiXCR to reprocess the 5' RACE reads, holding one entry per CDR3 protein. The sample records about 43,000 distinct CDR3 sequences, about 23% being singletons. The starting material was PBMCs, obtained at follow-up. These receptors were taken from a female donor with early-stage non-small cell lung cancer. The CDR3 runs from the conserved cysteine through the conserved F or W. D genes are given only for firm matches. For some rows the clone size is stated as once, few or many, or as a class when expanded; others skip it.

clone size,D gene,V gene,J gene,CDR3 DNA,CDR3 protein
-,-,TRBV12-3/TRBV12-4,TRBJ2-1,TGTGCCAGCACCACCTTGGGAGATGAGCAGTTCTTC,CASTTLGDEQFF
-,-,TRBV28,TRBJ1-4,TGTGCCAGCAGTTTATCGGCGGCAACTAATGAAAAACTGTTTTTT,CASSLSAATNEKLFF
few,-,TRBV10-2,TRBJ1-4,TGCGCCAGCAGTGAGTCGAACCTGCCTAATGAAAAACTGTTTTTT,CASSESNLPNEKLFF
few,TRBD1,TRBV27,TRBJ2-5,TGTGCCAGCAGTTTAGTATGGGACAGCGGCTTCCAAGAGACCCAGTACTTC,CASSLVWDSGFQETQYF
many,-,TRBV20-1,TRBJ2-7,TGCAGTGCTAGAGATCCAGATCAAGGTTTCTACGAGCAGTACTTC,CSARDPDQGFYEQYF
few,TRBD2,TRBV6-1,TRBJ2-5,TGTGCCAGCACCCTATATAGCGGGATCGAGACCCAGTACTTC,CASTLYSGIETQYF
-,-,TRBV5-1,TRBJ1-5,TGCGCCAGCAGCTTTGACGGCTCCGATAGCAATCAGCCCCAGCATTTT,CASSFDGSDSNQPQHF
few,-,TRBV18,TRBJ2-1,TGTGCCAGCTCACCGGAAGGGGGGTCCAGCTCCTACAATGAGCAGTTCTTC,CASSPEGGSSSYNEQFF
-,TRBD1,TRBV10-3,TRBJ1-6,TGTGCCAGCGACCCCGGGACAGGGGATTCACCCCTCCACTTT,CASDPGTGDSPLHF
-,-,TRBV28,TRBJ1-2,TGTGCCAGCATCCTCCCCGGCTACACCTTC,CASILPGYTF
many,TRBD2,TRBV7-2,TRBJ2-5,TGTGCCAGCAGCTTATCTGGCGGGGGGGCGGTGACCCAGTACTTC,CASSLSGGGAVTQYF
-,-,TRBV29-1,TRBJ1-1,TGCAGCGTTTGGGGGTTAAACACTGAAGCTTTCTTT,CSVWGLNTEAFF
many,-,TRBV4-1,TRBJ2-5,TGCGCCAGCAGTTCTTCCCCGTTAGAGACCCAGTACTTC,CASSSSPLETQYF
-,-,TRBV20-1,TRBJ2-1,TGCAGTGCTATAAGACTCGCCTCGAATGAGCAGTTCTTC,CSAIRLASNEQFF
many,TRBD1,TRBV7-8,TRBJ1-4,TGTGCCAGCAGCCCAAGACGGGACAGGGTGGAAAAACTGTTTTTT,CASSPRRDRVEKLFF
-,-,TRBV7-2,TRBJ1-4,TGTGCCAGCAGCCGCCGAAGAGATGCAACTAATGAAAAACTGTTTTTT,CASSRRRDATNEKLFF
-,-,TRBV12-3/TRBV12-4,TRBJ1-2,TGTGCCAGCAGTTTAAGCGGGTTAGGAGGCTACACCTTC,CASSLSGLGGYTF
few,TRBD2,TRBV5-1,TRBJ2-1,TGCGCCAGCAGCTTGGGGACTAGCGGGGTCAATGAGCAGTTCTTC,CASSLGTSGVNEQFF
many,TRBD1,TRBV7-2,TRBJ1-1,TGTGCCAGCAGAAACCCGGGACAGGACGTGGAAGCTTTCTTT,CASRNPGQDVEAFF
-,-,TRBV3-1,TRBJ2-1,TGTGCCAGCAGACCTTACCCCAGCTCCTACAATGAGCAGTTCTTC,CASRPYPSSYNEQFF
-,-,TRBV29-1,TRBJ2-7,TGCAGCGTTGACATGACAGGTTACGAGCAGTACTTC,CSVDMTGYEQYF
few,-,TRBV13,TRBJ2-1,TGTGCCAGCAGCCCCCGGGCCTTTAGGTTCCCCGATTTATCCTACAATGAGCAGTTCTTC,CASSPRAFRFPDLSYNEQFF
-,-,TRBV5-1,TRBJ2-3,TGCGCCAGCACCACAGGAAACACAGATACGCAGTATTTT,CASTTGNTDTQYF
-,TRBD1,TRBV6-5,TRBJ1-6,TGTGCCAGCAACTCCGGGACAGAGATTTCACCCCTCCACTTT,CASNSGTEISPLHF
few,-,TRBV7-2,TRBJ1-1,TGTGCCAGCAGCTCCTTTGGAGACCTAAACACTGAAGCTTTCTTT,CASSSFGDLNTEAFF
few,TRBD1,TRBV6-5,TRBJ1-1,TGTGCCAGCAGCCGGGACAGAGTTTCCTACAAGGCTTTCTTT,CASSRDRVSYKAFF
many,-,TRBV3-1,TRBJ1-6,TGTGCCAGCAGAAACACCGGACAATCACCCCTCCACTTT,CASRNTGQSPLHF
few,TRBD1,TRBV7-6,TRBJ1-1,TGTGCCAGCAGCCCTAGGACAGGGTCGAACACTGAAGCTTTCTTT,CASSPRTGSNTEAFF
many,-,TRBV20-1,TRBJ2-1,TGCAGTGCTAGAGGGGCGAGCAATGAGCAGTTCTTC,CSARGASNEQFF
-,-,TRBV5-5,TRBJ2-1,TGTGCCAGCAGCTTTTACAATGAGCAGTTCTTC,CASSFYNEQFF
-,-,TRBV20-1,TRBJ2-5,TGCAGTGCCGGGGCCTCCTCGTACCAAGAGACCCAGTACTTC,CSAGASSYQETQYF
many,-,TRBV30,TRBJ1-2,TGTGCCTGGAGTGTTAGCATCCTCTATGGCTACACCTTC,CAWSVSILYGYTF
-,-,TRBV3-1,TRBJ2-7,TGTGCCAGCAGTCCAGGACCCAGAAATGAGCAGTACTTC,CASSPGPRNEQYF
-,-,TRBV7-2,TRBJ1-2,TGTGCCAGCTCCCCCTCCTTAGGGGAGGGTGGCTATGGCTACACCTTC,CASSPSLGEGGYGYTF
-,TRBD2,TRBV7-9,TRBJ2-7,TGTGCCAGCGGCAGACTAGCGGCCCTTACCTACGAGCAGTACTTC,CASGRLAALTYEQYF
-,TRBD2,TRBV2,TRBJ2-3,TGTGCCAGCAAGACTAGCGGGGGTGATACGCAGTATTTT,CASKTSGGDTQYF
-,-,TRBV5-6,TRBJ2-4,TGTGCCAGCAGTTTAACCGGGACAAACATTCAGTACTTC,CASSLTGTNIQYF
few,-,TRBV7-9,TRBJ1-1,TGTGCCAGCAGCCGAGTTAGGGCTGAAGCTTTCTTT,CASSRVRAEAFF
few,TRBD1,TRBV7-2,TRBJ1-1,TGTGCCAGCGGGCCAGGGGGGGCAACTGAAGCTTTCTTT,CASGPGGATEAFF
-,TRBD2,TRBV6-2/TRBV6-3,TRBJ2-1,TGTGCCAGCAGTCCCTCCGGACTAGCGGATCACTTC,CASSPSGLADHF
few,-,TRBV29-1,TRBJ2-3,TGCAGCGCCATAGAAGTCCCCCGGGGAGATACGCAGTATTTT,CSAIEVPRGDTQYF
-,-,TRBV7-6,TRBJ2-7,TGTGCCAGCAGCTTAACCACGGAGAGCTCCTACGAGCAGTACTTC,CASSLTTESSYEQYF
few,-,TRBV7-3,TRBJ2-4,TGTGCCAGCAGCTTACAGCGGGCGGAAAACATTCAGTACTTC,CASSLQRAENIQYF
many,-,TRBV3-1,TRBJ1-5,TGTGCCAGCAGCCGATATAGGGATCAGCCCCAGCATTTT,CASSRYRDQPQHF
-,TRBD2,TRBV11-1,TRBJ2-3,TGTGCCAGCAGCTCGCCAGCGGGGGGGCCGATTGGTACAGATACGCAGTATTTT,CASSSPAGGPIGTDTQYF
few,-,TRBV2,TRBJ2-5,TGTGCCAGCAGTGAGTTGAGAACCCGGCAAGAGACCCAGTACTTC,CASSELRTRQETQYF
-,-,TRBV29-1,TRBJ2-1,TGCAGCGCCCGAACAGGAGGCAATGAGCAGTTCTTC,CSARTGGNEQFF
-,-,TRBV2,TRBJ2-5,TGTGCCAGCAGTGAAAGTCCGCGGCAGGGTCAGACCCAGTACTTC,CASSESPRQGQTQYF
few,-,TRBV5-1,TRBJ1-6,TGCGCCAGCAGCTTGGCGTCCGGGGGGAATTCACCCCTCCACTTT,CASSLASGGNSPLHF
few,-,TRBV20-1,TRBJ2-2,TGCAGTGCTAGAGTGGACACGAACACCGGGGAGCTGTTTTTT,CSARVDTNTGELFF
-,-,TRBV20-1,TRBJ1-5,TGCAGTGCTAGAGAGTCCACAGGGAGGCGGCAGCCCCAGCATTTT,CSARESTGRRQPQHF